A single sample gave rise to the 14 T cell receptor beta chains below, sequenced in a study of early T cells in non-severe SARS-CoV-2 infection listed by TCRdb under 2021. The receptor library was made with 5' RACE. Sequencing was carried out with a NextSeq 500. TCRdb applied fastp at Q25 and MiXCR to the public reads, then kept only in-frame beta chains. Each CDR3 protein gets just one entry, which takes the most common genes and DNA from the rows behind it. Within this sample are some 48,000 distinct CDR3 sequences, with roughly 9.8% of them counted one time only. The ten largest clonotypes hold roughly 8.3% of the sample. Sequenced sample: whole blood. These receptors came from an adult who was a healthcare worker with PCR-confirmed SARS-CoV-2 infection or an uninfected control (not recorded which).

The V and J genes are TRBV7-9 and TRBJ2-1; D uncertain. Germline V gene lookup returns CDR1 SEHNR and CDR2 FQNEAQ (reference sequence). The V and J ends lost 5 bases and 7 bases respectively, with 6 bases between them. The CDR3 has 11 amino acids. The CDR3 region is CASSPQNEQFF. The CDR3, as DNA: TGTGCCAGCAGCCCCCAGAATGAGCAGTTCTTC.

This clonotype has more than one count but fewer than ten. The chain combines TRBV9 with TRBJ2-7, with D possibly TRBD2 on 6 matching bases. Per the germline V gene, CDR1 is SGDLS and CDR2 is YYNGEE. Trimming removed 5 bases at V and 5 bases at J, with 17 bases between. The CDR3 contains 14 residues. The CDR3 is CASSPGGRPDEQYF. The CDR3 DNA sequence: TGTGCCAGCAGTCCCGGTGGGAGGCCAGACGAGCAGTACTTC.

This clonotype was counted only a few times. The chain joins TRBV30 to TRBJ1-4; TRBD1 matches at 10 bases. This CDR3 has 13 residues. V dropped 6 bases and J dropped 7; count of bases not matched to a gene: 5. Germline CDR1 reads GTSNPN; CDR2 reads SVGIG (reference sequence). CDR3 nucleotides: TGTGCCTGTTCCGGGACAGGGGTTGAAAAACTGTTTTTT. Translated: CACSGTGVEKLFF. Full variable domain (outside the CDR3, taken from reference TRBV30 and TRBJ1-4): SQTIHQWPATLVQPVGSPLSLECTVEGTSNPNLYWYRQAAGRGLQLLFYSVGIGQISSEVPQNLSASRPQDRQFILSSKKLLLSDSGFYLCACSGTGVEKLFFGSGTQLSVL.

This clonotype was observed many times. The rearrangement links TRBV27 to TRBJ2-4; D remains unclear. Trimming cost V 3 bases and J 6 bases, with 15 bases left between them. Per germline, CDR1 MNHEY and CDR2 SMNVEV (reference sequence). The CDR3 spans 15 residues. The CDR3, as DNA: TGTGCCAGCAGTTTCGAGCCAGGTTTTGGAAACATTCAGTACTTC. Its protein is CASSFEPGFGNIQYF.

To note about this clonotype: A read error is possible here, since a much larger clone lies one base away. J is TRBJ2-1 and V is TRBV24-1; 8 bases map to TRBD2. The CDR3 is 13 amino acids. Germline values: CDR1 KGHDR, CDR2 SFDVKD. Trimming removed 4 bases from V and 8 bases from J; junction bases left unmatched: 3. CDR3 sequence (DNA): TGTGCCACCAGTGACGGGAGGGGCTATGAGCAGTTCTTC. Protein product: CATSDGRGYEQFF.

There are many counts of this clonotype. V and J are TRBV9 and TRBJ2-1, with D possibly being TRBD2 (6 bases). Deletions cut 4 bases from V and 6 bases from J, with 17 bases between. The CDR3 has 15 amino acids. The germline V gene has CDR1 SGDLS and CDR2 YYNGEE. The CDR3 is CASSRYRERVNEQFF. The DNA for the CDR3 is TGTGCCAGCAGCCGGTACCGCGAGCGGGTCAATGAGCAGTTCTTC.

This clonotype has at least ten counts. The chain employs TRBV11-3 and TRBJ2-3, with 7 nucleotides matching TRBD1. Germline lookup yields CDR1 SGHNT and CDR2 YENEEA. J lost 2 bases, V lost 5 bases, and 7 bases had no gene match. This CDR3 region has 15 residues. The CDR3 bases are TGTGCCAGCAGCCAGTGGGGACAGATCACAGATACGCAGTATTTT. Translation: CASSQWGQITDTQYF.

This clonotype showed up just a few times. The chain has TRBV7-8 and TRBJ2-5; D ambiguous. Deletions cut 5 bases from V and 3 bases from J, with 10 bases between. Germline V gives CDR1 SGHVS, CDR2 FQNEAQ. The CDR3 length is 13 residues. CDR3 sequence (DNA): TGTGCCAGCAGCAGTGCTGGGAAAGAGACCCAGTACTTC. Its protein is CASSSAGKETQYF.

This clonotype was seen more than once but under ten times. Here the CDR3 reads CASNSEPQHF. As DNA, the CDR3 is TGTGCCAGCAACTCTGAGCCCCAGCATTTT. V usage is TRBV28 and J usage is TRBJ1-5, with unresolved D. Germline CDR1 and CDR2: MDHEN and SYDVKM. Trimming cost V 7 bases and J 8 bases, with 6 bases left between them. CDR3 size: 10 residues. Full variable domain (remainder filled in from reference TRBV28 and TRBJ1-5): DVKVTQSSRYLVKRTGEKVFLECVQDMDHENMFWYRQDPGLGLRLIYFSYDVKMKEKGDIPEGYSVSREKKERFSLILESASTNQTSMYLCASNSEPQHFGDGTRLSIL.

This clonotype appeared many times. This chain links TRBV9 with TRBJ1-3; D not resolved. The CDR3 is 13 residues long. CDR1 is SGDLS and CDR2 is YYNGEE in the germline V gene. Trimming left V 4 bases short and J 1 base short, with 6 bases between. The CDR3 nucleotides are TGTGCCAGCAGCACCCGGTCTGGAAACACCATATATTTT. Translation: CASSTRSGNTIYF.

CDR3 protein: CASRSRQGSNQPQHF. CDR3 nucleotides: TGTGCCAGCAGATCTAGACAGGGAAGTAATCAGCCCCAGCATTTT. The V gene is TRBV2, the J gene TRBJ1-5; 7 bases match TRBD1. The junction had 9 bases not matched to a gene; V was cut back by 6 bases and J by 4 bases. This CDR3 comprises 15 residues. CDR1 SNHLY and CDR2 FYNNEI come from the germline V gene.

This clonotype was found a few times. The genes are TRBV20-1 and TRBJ2-2, with TRBD2 matching 10 bases. The V segment lost 0 bases and the J segment 4 bases; nucleotides outside the gene matches: 8. Germline CDR1 and CDR2: DFQATT and SNEGSKA (reference sequence). This CDR3 is built from 17 residues. The CDR3 reads CSARETLAGVFTGELFF. The CDR3 DNA reads TGCAGTGCTAGAGAGACCCTAGCGGGAGTGTTCACCGGGGAGCTGTTTTTT.

This clonotype was seen repeatedly, ten times or more. The J gene is TRBJ2-1, the V gene TRBV11-1; the match to TRBD2 covers 14 bases. J gave up 6 bases and V 4 bases, and 2 bases lay outside the gene matches. Germline V gives CDR1 SGHAT, CDR2 FQDESV (reference sequence). This CDR3 has 15 amino acids. The CDR3 nucleotides are TGTGCCAGCAGCTCCGGACTAGCGGGAGGCAATGAGCAGTTCTTC. It yields the protein CASSSGLAGGNEQFF.

V and J are TRBV28 and TRBJ1-3; TRBD1 aligns across 9 bases. This CDR3 is 15 amino acids long. The V gene end was trimmed by 7 bases and the J gene end by 0 bases; junction bases not matched to a gene: 4. The germline V gene encodes CDR1 MDHEN and CDR2 SYDVKM. CDR3 sequence reads: CASIGQGNSGNTIYF. Written as DNA, the CDR3 is TGTGCCAGCATCGGACAGGGGAACTCTGGAAACACCATATATTTT.